This entry lists 23 T cell receptor beta chains sequenced from one sample in a study of OX40 agonist ivuxolimab in advanced cancers. Only in-frame clones appear in the TCRdb table, and some are missing; sequencing was by immunoSEQ multiplex PCR. The sample shows 73,000 or so clones, 80% to 85% of them seen only once. Sequencing used CD4+ or CD8+ T cells sorted from blood, obtained in a trial of the OX40 agonist ivuxolimab. The source of these receptors is an adult with an advanced solid tumor such as melanoma, head and neck, liver or kidney cancer.

V usage is TRBV19 and J usage is TRBJ1-2; 9 nucleotides line up with TRBD1. The CDR3 has 14 amino acids. The ends lost 7 bases at V and 7 bases at J; junction bases unmatched: 10. CDR1 and CDR2 from the germline V gene are LNHDA and SQIVND (reference sequence). The DNA for the CDR3 is TGTGCCAGTACAGGGACAGGGTTTTGGTCTGGCTACACCTTC. Amino acid sequence: CASTGTGFWSGYTF.

The rearrangement links TRBV19 to TRBJ2-1; no definite D call. There are 16 residues in the CDR3. Trimming removed 3 bases at V and 5 bases at J, with 17 bases between. Germline V CDR1 and CDR2: LNHDA, SQIVND (reference sequence). The CDR3 bases are TGTGCCAGTAGTATCACCACCGTCTTCAGGAACAATGAGCAGTTCTTC. This gives the protein CASSITTVFRNNEQFF.

The chain uses TRBV5-6 and TRBJ1-2; 9 nucleotides match TRBD1. CDR3 size: 15 residues. Looked up from germline, CDR1 is SGHDT and CDR2 is YYEEEE. The V segment lost 4 bases and the J segment 4 bases; nucleotides outside the gene matches: 8. The CDR3 DNA sequence: TGTGCCAGCAGCCCGCGCATGACAGGGGGCTATGGCTACACCTTC. Its protein is CASSPRMTGGYGYTF.

The rearrangement links TRBV7-9 to TRBJ2-3; D possibly corresponds to TRBD1 (6 bases). Germline CDR1 SEHNR, CDR2 FQNEAQ (reference sequence). V dropped 0 bases and J dropped 0 bases, with 13 bases sitting between them. The CDR3 has 17 residues. CDR3 amino acids: CASSLASWQGSTDTQYF. CDR3 nucleotide sequence: TGTGCCAGCAGCTTAGCGTCGTGGCAGGGGAGCACAGATACGCAGTATTTT.

The chain joins TRBV7-2 to TRBJ1-1; D is undetermined. V lost 3 bases and J 1 base, leaving 9 bases between the germline ends. This CDR3 region has 14 residues. Germline V gives CDR1 SGHTA, CDR2 FQGNSA. The CDR3 is CASSFVSRNTEAFF. For the CDR3, the DNA is TGTGCCAGCAGCTTTGTAAGTCGGAACACTGAAGCTTTCTTT. The variable domain in full, completed from reference TRBV7-2 and TRBJ1-1, reads GAGVSQSPSNKVTEKGKDVELRCDPISGHTALYWYRQSLGQGLEFLIYFQGNSAPDKSGLPSDRFSAERTGGSVSTLTIQRTQQEDSAVYLCASSFVSRNTEAFFGQGTRLTVV.

V and J are TRBV9 and TRBJ2-1; D is uncertain. The CDR3 runs 14 residues. Germline CDR1 is SGDLS and CDR2 is YYNGEE. V lost 3 bases and J lost 6, with 13 bases in between. Here the CDR3 reads CASSALRTVNEQFF. The CDR3 DNA follows: TGTGCCAGCAGCGCCCTCCGAACTGTCAATGAGCAGTTCTTC.

The chain uses TRBV18 and TRBJ1-3; tentative D call: TRBD1 (5 bases). CDR1 and CDR2 from the germline V gene are KGHSH and LQKENI. The CDR3 covers 14 residues. Trimming pared 1 base from V and 4 bases from J, leaving 8 bases between. This CDR3 is CASSPQGDGNTIYF. The CDR3 DNA is TGTGCCAGCTCACCACAAGGGGACGGAAACACCATATATTTT.

The chain is built from TRBV11-2 and TRBJ1-1; D uncertain. The CDR3 runs 12 residues. From germline, CDR1 is SGHAT and CDR2 FQNNGV. V lost 0 bases and J 2 bases, leaving 1 base between the germline ends. In DNA, the CDR3 is TGTGCCAGCAGCTTAGACAACACTGAAGCTTTCTTT. This sequence encodes CASSLDNTEAFF.

The chain combines TRBV19 with TRBJ2-7, with D perhaps TRBD1 (6 bases). CDR1 and CDR2 (germline): LNHDA, SQIVND (reference sequence). With 6 bases removed from V and 2 bases from J, the gap between germline ends came to 20 bases. The CDR3 covers 16 residues. The CDR3, as DNA: TGTGCCAGTAGCCTAGGACAGTTCGGAAGTCCCTACGAGCAGTACTTC. Protein sequence: CASSLGQFGSPYEQYF.

This clone was counted a few times. The chain is built from TRBV7-9 and TRBJ2-1; 9 positions match TRBD1. CDR1 is SEHNR and CDR2 is FQNEAQ in the germline V gene (reference sequence). Trimming cost V 5 bases and J 11 bases; bases outside gene matches: 4. This CDR3 is built from 12 residues. The CDR3 reads CASSKTGGKQFF. The CDR3, as DNA: TGTGCCAGCAGCAAGACAGGGGGTAAGCAGTTCTTC.

The chain combines TRBV4-1 with TRBJ1-4, with D possibly TRBD1 on 5 matching bases. Trimming took 0 bases from V and 8 from J, leaving 13 bases between them. Looked up from germline, CDR1 is MGHRA and CDR2 is YSYEKL. The CDR3 contains 15 residues. DNA for the CDR3: TGCGCCAGCAGCCAAGAGGAGGGAAGGGACGAAAAACTGTTTTTT. Translation gives CASSQEEGRDEKLFF.

This chain connects TRBV7-9 to TRBJ1-1; D might be TRBD1 (6 bases). V gave up 5 bases and J gave up 5 bases, with 15 bases separating them. The CDR3 loop spans 14 amino acids. Germline lookup yields CDR1 SEHNR and CDR2 FQNEAQ (reference sequence). Here the CDR3 DNA reads TGTGCCAGCAGCATACAGGGTGTTAGGACTGAAGCTTTCTTT. This encodes CASSIQGVRTEAFF.

This clone has more than one count but fewer than ten. The V and J genes are TRBV28 and TRBJ1-5; D uncertain. The CDR3 spans 13 residues. The ends were cut back, 7 bases at V and 4 bases at J, with 11 bases in the middle. The germline gives CDR1 MDHEN, CDR2 SYDVKM. This chain's CDR3 is CASIGPTNQPQHF. The CDR3 DNA follows: TGTGCCAGCATTGGTCCCACAAATCAGCCCCAGCATTTT.

The genes are TRBV5-1 and TRBJ2-7, with 7 bases matching TRBD1. Germline CDR1 and CDR2: SGHRS and YFSETQ. The CDR3 is 15 residues long. The V and J ends lost 0 bases and 4 bases, in that order; junction bases with no gene match: 7. CDR3 sequence: CASSLDGTATYEQYV. The CDR3 DNA reads TGCGCCAGCAGCTTGGACGGGACAGCAACGTACGAGCAGTACGTC.

The chain links TRBV6-4 to TRBJ2-2; 8 bases are shared with TRBD1. The V and J ends lost 6 bases and 7 bases, in that order; junction bases with no gene match: 19. This CDR3 contains 18 residues. Germline V gives CDR1 MRHNA, CDR2 SNTAGT. In DNA, the CDR3 is TGTGCCAGCAGCAAGGACAGGGCCACGGAGATGCGGGGCGGGGAGCTGTTTTTT. As protein: CASSKDRATEMRGGELFF.

V gene TRBV9 combines with J gene TRBJ2-3; no reliable D call. V gave up 3 bases and J gave up 4 bases, with 9 bases separating them. Germline V CDR1 and CDR2: SGDLS, YYNGEE. The CDR3 sequence is 13 residues long. CDR3 in amino acids: CASSESPADTQYF. The CDR3, as DNA: TGTGCCAGCAGCGAAAGCCCCGCAGATACGCAGTATTTT.

This chain links TRBV4-1 with TRBJ2-3; D unresolved. Between the trimmed V and J ends, which lost 2 bases and 5 bases, there was a span of 17 bases. The CDR3 totals 16 residues. Germline values: CDR1 MGHRA, CDR2 YSYEKL. The CDR3 region is CASSQSSIGFGDTQYF. CDR3 nucleotides: TGCGCCAGCAGCCAATCGTCTATCGGGTTCGGAGATACGCAGTATTTT.

This sequence joins TRBV2 and TRBJ2-4, with D possibly matching TRBD2 (5 bases). The CDR3 is made up of 13 amino acids. V lost 8 bases and J lost 1, with 9 bases in between. Germline assignment: CDR1 SNHLY and CDR2 FYNNEI. CDR3 sequence (DNA): TGTGCCAGCCGAGGGTGGGCCAAAAACATTCAGTACTTC. Translating gives CASRGWAKNIQYF.

This clone was observed a few times. The chain has TRBV5-1 and TRBJ2-1; 9 positions match TRBD1. Germline values: CDR1 SGHRS, CDR2 YFSETQ. The CDR3 covers 16 residues. The J segment lost 7 bases and the V segment lost 2 bases, leaving 10 bases of the junction unmatched. The CDR3 spells CASSFSRDRDVNEQFF. CDR3 DNA: TGCGCCAGCAGCTTTAGCCGGGACAGGGACGTGAATGAGCAGTTCTTC.

V usage is TRBV7-2 and J usage is TRBJ1-3; tentative D call: TRBD1 (5 bases). Germline values: CDR1 SGHTA, CDR2 FQGNSA. With 5 bases removed from V and 4 bases from J, the gap between germline ends came to 12 bases. The length of the CDR3 is 14 residues. CDR3 nucleotide sequence: TGTGCCAGCAGCAGCAGGGTTTACGGAAACACCATATATTTT. Amino acids: CASSSRVYGNTIYF.

The chain recombines TRBV19 with TRBJ1-1; 10 positions match TRBD1. Germline V gene data show CDR1 as LNHDA and CDR2 as SQIVND (reference sequence). CDR3 length equals 14 residues. The J segment lost 8 bases and the V segment lost 5 bases, leaving 8 bases of the junction unmatched. In DNA, the CDR3 is TGTGCCAGTAGTTCCGACAGGGGGCGGTTGGAAGCTTTCTTT. Residues: CASSSDRGRLEAFF.

J is TRBJ1-2 and V is TRBV12-5; D gene ambiguous. Trimming took 4 bases from V and 7 from J, leaving 16 bases between them. CDR3 length: 14 amino acids. Germline CDR1 and CDR2: LGHNT and FRNRAP. CDR3 nucleotide sequence: TGTGCTAGTGGTTCGGGCAGTTTGGAGGGTGGCTACACCTTC. Translating gives CASGSGSLEGGYTF.

In regard to this clone: This specimen includes other DNA sequences encoding the same CDR3. The rearrangement uses TRBV14 and TRBJ1-1; possible D gene TRBD1, 5 bases. The CDR3 spans 14 residues. The V end was cut by 4 bases, the J end by 0 bases, with 9 bases between. Per germline, CDR1 SGHDN and CDR2 FVKESK. Here the CDR3 DNA reads TGTGCCAGCAGCCCCCCAGGGATGAACACTGAAGCTTTCTTT. Encoded protein: CASSPPGMNTEAFF. Drawing the rest from reference TRBV14 and TRBJ1-1, the complete variable domain is EAGVTQFPSHSVIEKGQTVTLRCDPISGHDNLYWYRRVMGKEIKFLLHFVKESKQDESGMPNNRFLAERTGGTYSTLKVQPAELEDSGVYFCASSPPGMNTEAFFGQGTRLTVV.